This T cell receptor beta chain was sequenced during a study of human T cells and chemical hapten exposure (dated by TCRdb to the early 2020s). Background for the entire study: For sensitization, 2% DPC in acetone was applied to a roughly 2 cm by roughly 2 cm area of upper inner arm skin. Throughout the approximately 22-week study period, patients were also given weekly therapeutic DPC doses on the scalp. Patch testing was done on the upper back using Finn chambers containing 0.01% DPC, and results were scored after 6 days according to International Contact Dermatitis Research Group standards. Most of the patients in the cohort were female, and the cohort covered alopecia areata with under or over 50% scalp involvement, alopecia totalis and alopecia universalis. Libraries were pooled for sequencing, and per-sample TCR yields varied mainly because of small differences in library volumes within the pool. Peripheral blood TCR repertoire changes were tracked in vivo in alopecia patients during primary and secondary sensitization to the hapten diphenylcyclopropenone (DPC). Blood was sampled from patients pre-sensitization (week 0) and at 2, 6 and about 24 weeks after DPC sensitization. Roughly 30 alopecia patients provided blood for TCR sequencing at one to four time points (pre-sensitization, 2, 6 and 24 weeks).

The germline V gene (reference sequence) supplies CDR1 GTSNPN and CDR2 SVGIG. From the cysteine through the phenylalanine, the CDR3 covers 15 amino acids. The DNA shown is the 45-base CDR3, in frame from base 1. Trimming removed 4 bases from V and 0 bases from J, leaving 15 bases between the germline ends. Library prep was done by RACE. The listed sequencing device is NextSeq 500. During library preparation, unique molecular identifiers were attached to individual cDNA molecules so that TCRs could be counted in a quantitative, reproducible way. From each blood RNA sample, both TCR alpha and TCR beta chains were sequenced. Per the original workflow: Samples had a median of about 96,000 TCRs, with a range from about 23,224 to 700,000. V, J and CDR3 annotation of the TCR reads was carried out using the Decombinator software suite. Every sample was subsampled to the same number of TCRs (28,000) for the PS versus PT1 abundance plots. Expanded TCRs were defined as absent before sensitization and observed at least eight times at the 2-week time point. The raw public data were reprocessed by TCRdb itself: fastp quality trimming at Q25, MiXCR clonotype calling, in-frame beta chains only. Rows with a matching CDR3 protein are joined into one entry that keeps the most common DNA and genes. The V and J calls and clone size come from TCRdb's table, not from the authors' own analysis. This sample comprises roughly 88,000 distinct CDR3 sequences, 8% to 10% of them detected only once. Jointly, the top ten make up around 3.6% of the sample.

The intended sense of this specimen's time point label: pre-sensitization, week 0. The treatment or condition label, read with the paper, signifies: therapeutic diphenylcyclopropenone sensitization with weekly scalp DPC. At each patch-test visit, blood was drawn before the patch test was applied. To be eligible, patients had to be aged 18 to 70, diagnosed with alopecia and judged suitable for DPC therapy, while pregnant patients were excluded. Total RNA was isolated from unfractionated whole blood collected in Tempus Blood RNA tubes. In regard to this clonotype: There is no known antigen for this receptor. The sample holds no much larger clone one base away, and base qualities are not on file.

Broad study findings and their caveats: The number of PT1 expanded TCRs positively correlated with patch test score, significant at thresholds 8, 16 and 32 but not 4. All patients had alopecia, a presumed autoimmune disease, so their immune response might differ from that of healthy individuals. Expanded TCRs formed significantly more large CDR3 similarity clusters than pre-sensitization or healthy control sets, consistent with antigen-driven responses. No change with DPC sensitization was found in the number of TCRs above 1 in 1000 frequency, and no evidence of global repertoire structure alterations was found. Repeated subsampling changed both the strength of the expansion versus patch-test correlation and the threshold at which that correlation became significant.

The sequence was obtained from a woman aged 40 to 50 with alopecia areata. Some clones in this sample may be carry-over from other donors' samples. The chain is made from TRBV30 and TRBJ1-2, and perhaps TRBD1 as D gene, on 6 matching bases. Sample: whole blood, taken in connection with sensitization to the hapten diphenylcyclopropenone (DPC). The CDR3 protein: CAWKTGQVTNYGYTF. The DNA sequence is as follows: TGTGCCTGGAAAACAGGGCAGGTCACTAACTATGGCTACACCTTC.